This is a list of T cell receptor beta chains from one sample in a study of cytomegalovirus exposure and HLA in healthy donors. Assay: immunoSEQ multiplex PCR; the TCRdb copy retains only in-frame clones and omits some. The sample carries 150,000 to 200,000 clones, around 86% recorded once. Sequences were obtained from PBMCs. Receptor source: a man between 18 and 35 years old in good health and CMV-seropositive. Each CDR3 is given with its conserved first and last residue. The D gene is left open where the match is weak. Size tells how often a clone was seen (once, few, many) or the class of an expanded clone, and some rows leave it out.

cdr3_aa,cdr3_nt,clone_size,j_call,cdr3_length,v_call,d_call
CASSQAGSYNEQFF,TGCGCCAGCAGCCAAGCGGGCTCCTACAATGAGCAGTTCTTC,once,TRBJ2-1,14,TRBV4-3,-
CASSLLFRALNQPQHF,TGTGCCAGCAGTTTATTGTTCAGGGCCCTCAATCAGCCCCAGCATTTT,-,TRBJ1-5,16,TRBV28,-
CASSPSRRSGRVENEQFF,TGTGCCAGCTCACCAAGTCGTCGAAGCGGGAGGGTAGAAAATGAGCAGTTCTTC,few,TRBJ2-1,18,TRBV18,TRBD2
CASSEFSGNDYNEQFF,TGTGCCAGCAGTGAATTTTCAGGGAACGACTACAATGAGCAGTTCTTC,-,TRBJ2-1,16,TRBV6-4,-
CASSLGQATEAFF,TGCGCCAGCAGCTTGGGGCAGGCCACTGAAGCTTTCTTT,-,TRBJ1-1,13,TRBV5-1,-
CASSRGQRNQPQHF,TGTGCCAGCAGCCGCGGACAGAGAAATCAGCCCCAGCATTTT,once,TRBJ1-5,14,TRBV27,-
CASRQSGRAYEQYF,TGTGCCAGCAGACAAAGCGGGAGGGCCTACGAGCAGTACTTC,-,TRBJ2-7,14,TRBV6-5,TRBD2
CSGSRPQGGYTF,TGCAGCGGCAGCCGGCCCCAGGGTGGCTACACCTTC,-,TRBJ1-2,12,TRBV29-1,-
CASSLTASGSYDEQFF,TGCGCCAGCAGCTTAACGGCTAGCGGGAGCTACGATGAGCAGTTCTTC,-,TRBJ2-1,16,TRBV5-1,TRBD2
CASSPRGTNEKLFF,TGTGCCAGCTCACCAAGGGGGACTAATGAAAAACTGTTTTTT,once,TRBJ1-4,14,TRBV18,-
CASTGNYEQYF,TGTGCCAGCACAGGGAACTACGAGCAGTACTTC,-,TRBJ2-7,11,TRBV2,-
CASKVRDTGELFF,TGTGCCAGTAAAGTGAGAGACACCGGGGAGCTGTTTTTT,-,TRBJ2-2,13,TRBV19,-
CASRGTGASQNTEAFF,TGTGCCAGCAGAGGGACAGGGGCGAGTCAGAACACTGAAGCTTTCTTT,-,TRBJ1-1,16,TRBV2,TRBD1
CAWLGQGHGYTF,TGTGCCTGGCTGGGACAGGGGCATGGCTACACCTTC,few,TRBJ1-2,12,TRBV30,TRBD1
CSAGGSYEQYF,TGCAGTGCGGGGGGTTCCTACGAGCAGTACTTC,-,TRBJ2-7,11,TRBV20-1,-
CASSFGTSGYNEQFF,TGTGCCAGCAGTTTCGGGACTAGCGGATACAATGAGCAGTTCTTC,-,TRBJ2-1,15,TRBV27,TRBD2
CASSQDLGGNYEQYF,TGCGCCAGCAGCCAAGATCTCGGCGGGAATTACGAGCAGTACTTC,-,TRBJ2-7,15,TRBV4-3,-
CASSLPGTTIEQYF,TGTGCCAGCAGCCTACCAGGGACAACTATTGAGCAGTACTTC,-,TRBJ2-7,14,TRBV5-4,-
CASSFRGAEAFF,TGTGCCAGCAGTTTCAGGGGAGCTGAAGCTTTCTTT,-,TRBJ1-1,12,TRBV2,-
CSASRGSEQYF,TGCAGTGCTAGCCGCGGATCCGAGCAGTACTTC,-,TRBJ2-7,11,TRBV20-1,-
CASSSQEDGGEEKLFF,TGTGCCAGCAGCTCTCAAGAGGACGGGGGTGAAGAAAAACTGTTTTTT,-,TRBJ1-4,16,TRBV13,-
CASSEALTGGSYEQYF,TGTGCCAGCAGTGAAGCGCTGACAGGTGGATCCTACGAGCAGTACTTC,-,TRBJ2-7,16,TRBV6-1,-
CASSPQRQGNGLSDF,TGTGCCAGCTCACCACAAAGACAGGGAAACGGTTTATCGGACTTC,-,TRBJ2-7,15,TRBV18,TRBD1
CASSEGTGPNQPQHF,TGTGCCAGCAGCGAAGGGACAGGACCCAATCAGCCCCAGCATTTT,-,TRBJ1-5,15,TRBV7-6,TRBD1
CAISESGNIHFCEQYF,TGTGCCATCAGTGAATCCGGGAACATACACTTTTGCGAGCAGTACTTC,-,TRBJ2-7,16,TRBV10-3,-
CASSGGQPGLAGGEQYF,TGTGCCAGCAGTGGAGGACAGCCGGGACTAGCGGGCGGTGAGCAGTACTTC,-,TRBJ2-7,17,TRBV2,TRBD2
CASSYHTGGRYEQYF,TGTGCCAGCAGCTACCACACAGGGGGCAGGTACGAGCAGTACTTC,-,TRBJ2-7,15,TRBV7-9,TRBD1
CASSPGLLFGQFF,TGTGCCAGCAGCCCCGGACTGTTATTTGGGCAGTTCTTC,-,TRBJ2-1,13,TRBV7-8,-
CASSLSAGVHEQYF,TGTGCCAGCAGCTTATCAGCGGGAGTCCACGAGCAGTACTTC,-,TRBJ2-7,14,TRBV7-3,TRBD2
CASSLSAIERRPVYGYTF,TGTGCCAGCAGCTTAAGCGCGATCGAGAGACGGCCCGTCTATGGCTACACCTTC,-,TRBJ1-2,18,TRBV7-2,-
CASSVLAGEQFF,TGTGCCAGCAGCGTTTTAGCGGGAGAGCAGTTCTTC,-,TRBJ2-1,12,TRBV9,TRBD2
CASSQPFAGALPHEQFF,TGTGCCAGCAGCCAACCCTTCGCGGGGGCCCTTCCACATGAGCAGTTCTTC,few,TRBJ2-1,17,TRBV4-2,-
CASSLDRAYEQYF,TGTGCCAGCAGCCTGGACAGGGCCTACGAGCAGTACTTC,-,TRBJ2-7,13,TRBV6-1,TRBD1
CASSLGSGTPQETQYF,TGTGCCAGCAGCTTGGGATCCGGGACACCACAAGAGACCCAGTACTTC,-,TRBJ2-5,16,TRBV13,-
CASRTARDINYEQYF,TGTGCCAGCCGAACAGCCCGGGACATAAACTACGAGCAGTACTTC,-,TRBJ2-7,15,TRBV6-6,-
CSVFGGVAGEKLFF,TGCAGCGTTTTTGGGGGGGTAGCGGGTGAAAAACTGTTTTTT,-,TRBJ1-4,14,TRBV29-1,-
CASSPDRRPSYNSPLHF,TGCGCCAGCAGCCCCGACAGGCGCCCCTCCTATAATTCACCCCTCCACTTT,-,TRBJ1-6,17,TRBV5-1,-
CASSQGGTMNTEAFF,TGTGCCAGCAGCCAAGGGGGCACCATGAACACTGAAGCTTTCTTT,-,TRBJ1-1,15,TRBV4-2,-
CASSFLGTSETGELFF,TGTGCCAGCAGCTTTCTCGGGACTAGCGAAACCGGGGAGCTGTTTTTT,once,TRBJ2-2,16,TRBV7-8,TRBD2
CASSGIRDSYGYTF,TGTGCCAGCAGCGGTATCAGGGATTCGTATGGCTACACCTTC,-,TRBJ1-2,14,TRBV9,-
CAVAGTGVQAYNEQFF,TGTGCCGTTGCCGGGACAGGGGTCCAAGCCTACAATGAGCAGTTCTTC,-,TRBJ2-1,16,TRBV28,TRBD1
CASSYSTRLLCVDEQYF,TGTGCCAGCAGTTATTCAACACGGTTACTATGCGTGGACGAGCAGTACTTC,-,TRBJ2-7,17,TRBV6-8,-
CATSKRGTYEQYF,TGTGCCACCTCGAAGCGGGGTACCTACGAGCAGTACTTC,few,TRBJ2-7,13,TRBV28,TRBD2
CASSRGGKLFF,TGTGCCAGCAGTCGCGGCGGAAAACTGTTTTTT,-,TRBJ1-4,11,TRBV6-1,-
CSAAGDRNYNEQFF,TGCAGCGCCGCCGGGGACAGAAATTACAATGAGCAGTTCTTC,-,TRBJ2-1,14,TRBV29-1,TRBD1
CASSRKDRDEQFF,TGTGCCAGCAGCCGGAAGGACAGGGATGAGCAGTTCTTC,-,TRBJ2-1,13,TRBV13,TRBD1
CASSSSGSSYEQYF,TGTGCCAGCAGCTCTAGCGGGAGTTCCTACGAGCAGTACTTC,-,TRBJ2-7,14,TRBV14,TRBD2
CASSQGQSSEAFF,TGTGCCAGCAGCCAGGGACAGAGCTCTGAAGCTTTCTTT,-,TRBJ1-1,13,TRBV9,TRBD1